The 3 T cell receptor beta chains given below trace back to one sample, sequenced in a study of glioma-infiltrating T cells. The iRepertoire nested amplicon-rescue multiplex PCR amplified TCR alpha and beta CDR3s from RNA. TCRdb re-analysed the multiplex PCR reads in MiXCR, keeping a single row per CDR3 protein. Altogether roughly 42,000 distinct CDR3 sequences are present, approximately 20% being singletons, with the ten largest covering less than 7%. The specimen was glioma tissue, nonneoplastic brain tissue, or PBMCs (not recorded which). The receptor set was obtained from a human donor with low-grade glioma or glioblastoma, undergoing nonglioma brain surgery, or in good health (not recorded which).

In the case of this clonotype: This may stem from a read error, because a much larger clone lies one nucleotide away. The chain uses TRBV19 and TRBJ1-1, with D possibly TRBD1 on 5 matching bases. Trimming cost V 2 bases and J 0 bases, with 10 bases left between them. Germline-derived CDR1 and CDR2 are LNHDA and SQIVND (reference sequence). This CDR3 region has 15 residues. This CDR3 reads CASSIKGDLNTEAFF. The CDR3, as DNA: TGTGCCAGTAGTATAAAAGGGGATTTGAACACTGAAGCTTTCTTT.

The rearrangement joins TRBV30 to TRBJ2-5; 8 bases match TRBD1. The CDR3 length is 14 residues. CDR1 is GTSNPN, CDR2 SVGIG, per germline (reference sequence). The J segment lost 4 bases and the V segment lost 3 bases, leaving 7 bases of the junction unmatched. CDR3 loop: CAWSDQGTGETQYF. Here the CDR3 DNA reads TGTGCCTGGAGCGATCAGGGGACAGGAGAGACCCAGTACTTC.

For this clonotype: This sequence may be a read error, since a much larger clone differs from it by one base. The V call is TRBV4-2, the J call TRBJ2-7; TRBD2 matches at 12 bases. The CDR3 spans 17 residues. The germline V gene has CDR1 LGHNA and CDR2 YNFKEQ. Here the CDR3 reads CACSQETTSGSSYEQYF. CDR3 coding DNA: TGTGCCTGCAGCCAAGAGACGACTAGCGGGAGCTCCTACGAGCAGTACTTC.